The T cell receptor (beta chain) under discussion was sequenced for a study of Graves' ophthalmopathy and Graves' hyperthyroidism. Trimming cost V 7 bases and J 0 bases; bases outside gene matches: 8. The germline V gene has CDR1 MNHEY and CDR2 SVGEGT. The CDR3 is made up of 15 amino acids. Study results and caveats: The authors also found most expanded thyroid clonotypes above 0.001 frequency in blood.

As to this clonotype: Its antigen remains unknown.

Amplification of the TCR beta CDR3 regions used RNA transcripts (as template). After a first-round RT-PCR with HTBI primers, a second-round multiplex PCR was run. Each CDR3 protein is one row after TCRdb ran MiXCR on the multiplex PCR reads. The table lists 650,000 to 900,000 distinct CDR3 sequences, roughly 40% of them singletons. Sequenced sample: peripheral blood. This receptor was obtained from an adult man with Graves' ophthalmopathy. The J gene is TRBJ2-5, the V gene TRBV6-2 or TRBV6-3, with TRBD1 matching 7 bases. CDR3 nucleotide sequence: TGTGCCAGCATCAAAGGGACAGCGAACCAAGAGACCCAGTACTTC. It codes for CASIKGTANQETQYF.